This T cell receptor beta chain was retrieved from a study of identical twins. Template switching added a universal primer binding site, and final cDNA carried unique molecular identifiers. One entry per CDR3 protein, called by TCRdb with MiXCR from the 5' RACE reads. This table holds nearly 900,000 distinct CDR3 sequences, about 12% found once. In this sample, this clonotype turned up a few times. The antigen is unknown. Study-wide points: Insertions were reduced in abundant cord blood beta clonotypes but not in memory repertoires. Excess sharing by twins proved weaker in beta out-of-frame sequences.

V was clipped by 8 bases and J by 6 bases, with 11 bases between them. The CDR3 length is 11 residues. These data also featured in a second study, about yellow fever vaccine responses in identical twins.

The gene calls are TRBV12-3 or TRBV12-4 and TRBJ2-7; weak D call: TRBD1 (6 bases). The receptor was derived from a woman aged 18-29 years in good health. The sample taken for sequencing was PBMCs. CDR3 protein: CASALGAEQYV. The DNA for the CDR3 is TGTGCCAGCGCTTTGGGGGCCGAGCAGTACGTC.